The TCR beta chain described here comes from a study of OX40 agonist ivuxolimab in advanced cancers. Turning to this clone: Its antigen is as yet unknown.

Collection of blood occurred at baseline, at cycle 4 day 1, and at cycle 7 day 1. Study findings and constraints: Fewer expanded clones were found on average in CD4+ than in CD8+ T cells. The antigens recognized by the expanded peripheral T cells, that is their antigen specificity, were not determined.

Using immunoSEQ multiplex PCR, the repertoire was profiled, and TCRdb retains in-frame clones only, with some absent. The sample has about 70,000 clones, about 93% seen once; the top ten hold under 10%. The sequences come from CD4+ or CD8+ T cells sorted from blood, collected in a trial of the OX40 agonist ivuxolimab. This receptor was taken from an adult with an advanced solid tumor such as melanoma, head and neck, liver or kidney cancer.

CDR3 bases: TGTGCCAGCAGCTTGGGGGACTCTAGCACAGATACGCAGTATTTT. Translated, it gives CASSLGDSSTDTQYF. The chain couples TRBV11-2 to TRBJ2-3; tentative D call: TRBD2 (6 bases). CDR3 length: 15 amino acids. The V end was cut by 3 bases, the J end by 0 bases, with 10 bases between. From germline, CDR1 is SGHAT and CDR2 FQNNGV.